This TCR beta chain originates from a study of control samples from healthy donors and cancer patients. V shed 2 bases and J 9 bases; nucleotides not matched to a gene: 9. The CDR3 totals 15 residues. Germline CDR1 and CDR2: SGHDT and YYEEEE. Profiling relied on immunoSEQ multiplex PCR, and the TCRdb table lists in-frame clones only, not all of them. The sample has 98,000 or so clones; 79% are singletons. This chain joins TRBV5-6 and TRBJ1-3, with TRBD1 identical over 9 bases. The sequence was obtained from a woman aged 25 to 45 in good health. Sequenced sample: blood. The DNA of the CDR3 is TGTGCCAGCAGCTTCCGGGACAGGGCAAAGGGCACCATATATTTT. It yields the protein CASSFRDRAKGTIYF.